This TCR beta chain originates from a study of cytomegalovirus exposure and HLA in healthy donors (dated by TCRdb to between 2016 and 2019). Turning to the overall study: An earlier analysis of roughly 630 of the donors reported approximately 300 Gb of sequence data and roughly 110 million unique TCR beta sequences from 150 million to 200 million T cells. An early release covering more than 500 HLA-typed donors comprised about 300 gigabases of sequencing data and 65 million to 100 million unique TCR sequences. Of the roughly 400 genotyped donors, over 65% fell in the genetic ancestry cluster associated with self-reported Caucasian donors. The aim of the study was to test whether cataloging public T cell receptors could identify signatures of past pathogen exposure. The T cell repertoires of some 700 subjects were profiled by immunosequencing and related to cytomegalovirus serostatus. A separate validation cohort of approximately 120 different subjects was used in addition to the roughly 620-subject first cohort. To predict cytomegalovirus infection status, the study combined high-throughput TCR immunosequencing, statistical association of individual TCRs with disease status, and machine learning. In a later analysis, previously published TCR beta repertoires from 666 donors were re-analyzed and high-resolution HLA genotyping was added so that TCR occurrence patterns could be studied. Rather than using new phenotypic data, the later analysis identified candidate immune exposures from TCR beta sequences and from how often those sequences occurred across donors. In an earlier analysis of a few hundred of the donors, high-throughput TCR beta sequencing was used to judge whether each TCR beta V gene segment behaved as functional or pseudogenic. Donor age, sex, ethnicity and CMV serostatus were collected together with the repertoire data. Genome-wide SNP genotypes for about 60% of the 666 donors were used in a later genetic analysis, which treated that subset as a discovery cohort. Every repertoire in the discovery cohort had been generated on one and the same sequencing platform. HLA typing covered class I and class II loci at four-digit resolution. The number of typed donors differed by locus: about 620-640 for A, B, C, DRB1 and DQB1; some 540 for DQA1; approximately 600 for DPA1; and roughly 470 for DPB1. Because of strong linkage in the cohort, roughly five DR-DQ haplotypes were treated as single units for association and clustering. Across approximately 400 genotyped donors of the cohort, an average of 235,054 unique TCR beta nucleotide sequences per donor were sequenced, and roughly 17% of those sequences were non-productive. What the research found in general, with its limitations: Immune exposure information for the cohort was limited to CMV serostatus. In a later analysis, TCR association rates were found to vary across HLA loci, with the most associated TCRs seen for DRB1 alleles and the fewest for HLA-C alleles. Compared with equally common non-associated chains, HLA-associated TCR beta chains in a later analysis were more clonally expanded and had lower generation probabilities. Assigning TCR associations to individual alleles was difficult when HLA alleles, especially DR and DQ, strongly co-occurred. A cluster of highly shared sequence variants was judged likely to be a technical artifact of the sequencing pipeline. Linkage disequilibrium might explain the correlated functional status among segregating V segments, but an unknown experimental factor could not be excluded. Because counts were too low, some 17 rarely observed V segments, including chromosome 9 orphons, were excluded from the earlier analysis of roughly 580 of the donors. Broadly in line with IMGT annotations, most TCR beta V segments showed up in productive rearrangements about 90% or about 30% of the time in an earlier analysis of 587 of the donors. Sequencing depth was assumed to be roughly uniform across donors in the presence/absence analyses, though that assumption may not hold. A few of the identified cytomegalovirus-associated TCR beta chains were confirmed in vitro to be specific for cytomegalovirus antigens. In a later analysis, most CMV-associated TCR beta chains were found to appear HLA-restricted, with HLA associations seemingly driven largely by CMV exposure. Because HLA typing was unavailable for some donors at each locus, only the typed subset was used in association tests. Only TCR beta chains were sequenced in this cohort, and the absence of alpha or paired-chain data limited detectable features. In the study, approximately 160 TCR beta chains were listed as associated with cytomegalovirus. Because the 87-base-pair reads could not distinguish some IMGT-functional V segments, including TRBV6-2 and TRBV6-3, those segments were excluded. V-gene and J-gene trimming of TCR beta chains was associated with a missense DCLRE1C variant in a later genetic analysis, and the association was replicated in an independent cohort. Most TCR sequences were observed very rarely across donors, whereas some public TCRs were present in many individuals. In a later genetic analysis, fewer N-insertions in productive TCRs were reported among donors in an Asian-associated ancestry cluster than the approximately 670-donor mean. In both the original and validation cohorts, the classifier was reported to diagnose cytomegalovirus status with high specificity and sensitivity. At a false discovery rate of 0.05, a later analysis linked fewer than 20,000 TCR beta sequences to specific HLA alleles. Several of the top co-occurrence clusters appeared to be linked to parvovirus B19, influenza, CMV and Epstein-Barr virus, according to a later analysis. The authors suggested that the approach could potentially be generalized to other disease states and immunological phenotypes. A further reported finding was that TCR beta sequences accurately predicted the HLA-A and HLA-B alleles for most subjects in the first cohort.

Receptor amplification or capture employed the immunoSEQ multiplex PCR assay. The multiplex PCR relied on a mix of 60 forward primers for TCR Vbeta segments and 13 reverse primers for TCR Jbeta segments. The CDR3 region of rearranged TCR beta genes was amplified from genomic DNA by a multiplex PCR assay. On the Illumina HiSeq System, the amplified TCR beta libraries were sequenced as 87-base-pair reads. The published analysis was carried out like this. Across the 600 to 700 repertoires, a later analysis counted about 81 million unique TCR beta chains, roughly 11 million of which were shared by at least two donors. A nearest-neighbor algorithm error-corrected the raw reads and collapsed the reads into unique sequences, merging closely related sequences to remove PCR and sequencing errors. To assign V, D and J gene segments, CDR3 sequences were aligned to IMGT reference sequences. For a sequence to be retained, a match of at least six nucleotides to both a V gene segment and a J gene segment was required. A rearrangement counted as productive if the CDR3 had no stop codons and remained in frame with V and J, and every other rearrangement counted as non-productive. CDR3 was defined according to IMGT convention as the region running from the second conserved V-encoded cysteine to the conserved J-encoded phenylalanine. Sequences without an unambiguous match to a single V gene segment were excluded from the earlier analysis of about 640 of the donors. An earlier analysis of roughly 590 of the donors called V segments functional above 56.7% productive rearrangements and segregating when the between-donor standard deviation exceeded 5%. To diagnose cytomegalovirus status from the catalog of TCR beta chain sequences, a statistical classification framework was built. In a later analysis, TCR nucleotide sequences were compared against IMGT/GENE-DB human TR gene sequences so that V and J genes could be assigned. A later analysis assigned CDR3 sequences and most-parsimonious VDJ recombination scenarios with the TCRdist pipeline. A later analysis defined each TCR beta chain by its CDR3 amino acid sequence plus V-gene family, and excluded reads lacking a unique V-gene family. As a way to deal with suspected cross-contamination and a sequencing artifact, a later analysis dropped 450 to 600 nucleotide sequences that were highly shared and had low generation probability. For each public chain, a later analysis derived a clonal expansion index from normalized ranks of inferred template counts within each repertoire. A later analysis computed generation probabilities with a VDJ recombination model fitted to out-of-frame rearrangements, and checked the results against IGoR. In a later analysis, TCR-TCR, TCR-HLA and TCR-CMV co-occurrence was scored with hypergeometric tests, and a repertoire-size bias correction was applied to TCR pairs. A later analysis estimated false discovery rates by permuting HLA or CMV assignments 20 times. In a later analysis, co-occurring TCRs were grouped using DBSCAN, with TCRdist sequence similarity added in when clustering inside HLA-allele-positive subsets. For co-occurrence clustering, repertoires with fewer than 30,000 or more than 120,000 public chains were excluded, along with 5 or 6 repertoires with anomalous nucleotide sharing. Drawn from immuneACCESS, this table holds only the in-frame rearrangements with V and J called that TCRdb kept. Clones are partly lost; checked studies trace under half to an unresolved V gene and leave the rest unexplained. V and J calls plus clone size are reproduced from that table; the DNA served to infer D and trimming. In this sample the table shows some 140,000 clones, around 77% of which occur a single time. Under 5.5% of the sample rests with the top ten.

The cohort comprised hundreds of healthy bone marrow donors. All cohort members were sampled while nominally healthy, although unrecorded immune exposures were likely present. CMV serostatus was positive for about 290 and negative for about 55% of the roughly 670 cohort members, and was not recorded for this donor. A peripheral blood sample was provided by each donor, and peripheral blood mononuclear cells were used for TCR beta sequencing. The Qiagen DNeasy Blood Extraction Kit was used to extract genomic DNA from the blood cell samples. Measured from the cysteine to the phenylalanine, the CDR3 is 15 residues long. Just the 45-base CDR3 DNA is kept, in frame starting at base 1. V is trimmed back by 9 bases and J by 7 bases, and the junction contains 12 bases that no gene match accounts for. CDR1 and CDR2 are read off the germline V gene as SGHRS and YFSETQ. A word on this clone: The antigen it binds to is not known. No base quality values were provided; no much bigger clone lies one nucleotide off.

The chain links TRBV5-1 with TRBJ2-7, and TRBD2 matches 14 of the central bases. This sequence originates from a man aged 30-40 years in good health. The sample comprised PBMCs. In nucleotide form, the sequence is TGCGCCACTTATCCGGGACTAGCGGGAGTAGGAGAGCAGTACTTC. It translates to CATYPGLAGVGEQYF.